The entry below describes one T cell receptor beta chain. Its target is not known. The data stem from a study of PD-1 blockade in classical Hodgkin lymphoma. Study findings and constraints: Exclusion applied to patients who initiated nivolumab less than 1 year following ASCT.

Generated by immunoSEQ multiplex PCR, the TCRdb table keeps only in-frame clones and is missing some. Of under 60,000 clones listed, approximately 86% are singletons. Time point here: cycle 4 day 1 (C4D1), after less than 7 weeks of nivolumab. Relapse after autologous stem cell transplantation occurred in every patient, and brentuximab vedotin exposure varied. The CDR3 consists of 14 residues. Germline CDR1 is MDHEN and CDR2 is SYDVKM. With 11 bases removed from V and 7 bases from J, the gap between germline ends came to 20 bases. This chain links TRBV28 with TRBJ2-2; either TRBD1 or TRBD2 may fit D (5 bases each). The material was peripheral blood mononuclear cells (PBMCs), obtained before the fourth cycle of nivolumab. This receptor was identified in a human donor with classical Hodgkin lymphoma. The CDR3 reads CAHRDGVLNGELFF. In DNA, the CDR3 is TGTGCCCACCGGGACGGAGTTCTTAACGGGGAGCTGTTTTTT.